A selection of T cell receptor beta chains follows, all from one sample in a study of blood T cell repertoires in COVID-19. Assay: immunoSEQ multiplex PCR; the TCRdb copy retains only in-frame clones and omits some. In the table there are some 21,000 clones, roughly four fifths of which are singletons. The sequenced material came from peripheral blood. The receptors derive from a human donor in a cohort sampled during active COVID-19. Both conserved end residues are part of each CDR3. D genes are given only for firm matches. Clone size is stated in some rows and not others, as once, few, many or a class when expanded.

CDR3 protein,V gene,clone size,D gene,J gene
CASSPDSQGADNEQFF,TRBV18,.,TRBD1,TRBJ2-1
CSVRASGGAEQFF,TRBV29-1,once,TRBD2,TRBJ2-1
CASSLRGAANTEAFF,TRBV28,.,.,TRBJ1-1
CASSFGQGNTEAFF,TRBV3-1/TRBV3-2,.,TRBD1,TRBJ1-1
CASMRGINTEAFF,TRBV2,.,.,TRBJ1-1
CASSSGGTGLNEQFF,TRBV28,.,TRBD1,TRBJ2-1
CASSPRWLGQEGFGYTF,TRBV7-8,.,TRBD1,TRBJ1-2
CATSRGQRSEQYF,TRBV15,.,.,TRBJ2-7
CASSPGTGDGANVLTF,TRBV2,.,TRBD1,TRBJ2-6
CASSPTGRGTGELFF,TRBV18,few,.,TRBJ2-2
CSVAGAVFYEQYF,TRBV29-1,.,.,TRBJ2-7
CASKISGALHF,TRBV12-3/TRBV12-4,.,.,TRBJ1-6
CASSQWRERGHHSYNEQFF,TRBV23-1,.,.,TRBJ2-1
CASSNRQGANTEAFF,TRBV19,.,TRBD1,TRBJ1-1
CASSRQGAGSNQPQHF,TRBV5-6,.,TRBD1,TRBJ1-5
CASSLGQTYEQYF,TRBV27,.,TRBD1,TRBJ2-7
CASSLNQDGYGYTF,TRBV7-3,.,.,TRBJ1-2
CASSPRRGTEAFF,TRBV14,.,.,TRBJ1-1
CASTRENREPQHF,TRBV2,.,.,TRBJ1-5
CTSSQDKAGDEKLFF,TRBV1,.,.,TRBJ1-4
CASSHYGGGIYGYTF,TRBV3-1/TRBV3-2,.,.,TRBJ1-2
CAWSVRGATGYTF,TRBV30,.,.,TRBJ1-2
CASSYRVRGRNYGYTF,TRBV10-1,.,.,TRBJ1-2
CATSDYGTGDLSTDTQYF,TRBV24-1,.,TRBD1,TRBJ2-3
CASSLGQILGNTIYF,TRBV7-9,.,.,TRBJ1-3
CASSGPGVYQPQHF,TRBV25-1,.,.,TRBJ1-5
CASSQDWGGTSVYEQYF,TRBV4-2,.,TRBD2,TRBJ2-7